A single sample is the source of the 9 T cell receptor beta chains below, sequenced in a study of blood T cell repertoires in COVID-19. Profiling relied on immunoSEQ multiplex PCR, and the TCRdb table lists in-frame clones only, not all of them. The data hold some 700,000 clones, with 75% to 90% observed a single time. Input material: peripheral blood. The receptors here all came from a woman under 30 with acute or convalescent COVID-19.

V is TRBV5-1 and J is TRBJ1-4, with a possible D match to TRBD1 (5 bases). CDR1 and CDR2 (germline): SGHRS, YFSETQ. CDR3 length: 15 residues. V was cut by 4 bases and J by 5 bases, with 15 bases left in between. DNA for the CDR3: TGCGCCAGCAGCACCTTTGGGGGGGTAAATGAAAAACTGTTTTTT. Translating gives CASSTFGGVNEKLFF.

The chain links TRBV29-1 to TRBJ1-1, with D maybe TRBD1 (5 bases). The CDR3 is 12 residues long. The V gene lost 8 bases and the J gene lost 6 bases, with 16 bases spanning the gap. CDR1 and CDR2 from the germline V gene are SQVTM and ANQGSEA. The CDR3 DNA reads as TGCAGCCCCGGACATCCGGGGGCTGAAGCTTTCTTT. It specifies CSPGHPGAEAFF.

CDR3 nucleotide sequence: TGTGCCAGCAGTTTACAGGCAGGCGAGCAGTACTTC. Amino acid sequence: CASSLQAGEQYF. V gene TRBV27 combines with J gene TRBJ2-7; D remains ambiguous. Germline V gene sequence: CDR1 MNHEY, CDR2 SMNVEV (reference sequence). There are 12 residues in the CDR3. Trimming shortened V by 2 bases and J by 6 bases, and 8 bases separated the two germline ends.

This chain links TRBV9 with TRBJ2-1; 15 bases agree with TRBD2. The CDR3 is made up of 19 amino acids. Germline V gives CDR1 SGDLS, CDR2 YYNGEE. Trimming cost V 4 bases and J 0 bases; bases outside gene matches: 8. Here the CDR3 reads CASSIRTSGGVFSYNEQFF. In DNA form, the CDR3 reads TGTGCCAGCAGCATACGGACTAGCGGGGGGGTATTCTCCTACAATGAGCAGTTCTTC.

This clone was observed a single time. The gene calls are TRBV5-1 and TRBJ2-3; 7 nucleotides match TRBD2. The length of the CDR3 is 14 residues. Germline-derived CDR1 and CDR2 are SGHRS and YFSETQ. Losses at the gene ends were 4 bases for V and 6 bases for J; bases not matched to a gene: 8. CDR3 nucleotides: TGCGCCAGCAGCCATCGCGGGGGACCGGATACGCAGTATTTT. It is translated as CASSHRGGPDTQYF.

This clone was seen once. This sequence joins TRBV6-5 and TRBJ1-5, with 8 nucleotides matching TRBD1. Germline lookup yields CDR1 MNHEY and CDR2 SVGAGI. The CDR3 is 14 residues long. V lost 8 bases, J lost 7 bases, and 10 bases stayed unmatched. CDR3 coding DNA: TGTGCCAGCGGGAGGACAGGGCGAGACCAGCCCCAGCATTTT. It specifies CASGRTGRDQPQHF.

J is TRBJ1-3 and V is TRBV4-1, with a tentative D call TRBD1 (6 bases). The CDR3 length is 15 residues. CDR1 MGHRA and CDR2 YSYEKL come from the germline V gene. V lost 0 bases and J lost 2, with 8 bases in between. CDR3 loop: CASSQDAGAGNTIYF. The CDR3 region has the DNA TGCGCCAGCAGCCAAGATGCAGGGGCTGGAAACACCATATATTTT.

The chain links TRBV7-9 to TRBJ1-1; no reliable D call. The CDR3 is 13 residues long. V lost 5 bases to trimming and J lost 4 bases, with 11 bases between them. Germline CDR1 reads SEHNR; CDR2 reads FQNEAQ (reference sequence). In nucleotides, the CDR3 is TGTGCCAGCAGCCCGACAACGCCCACTGAAGCTTTCTTT. Translation: CASSPTTPTEAFF.

The J gene is TRBJ1-2, the V gene TRBV28; 12 nucleotides align to TRBD1. V was pared by 10 bases and J by 3 bases, with 6 bases of the junction left unmatched. The V gene's germline CDR1 is MDHEN and CDR2 SYDVKM. The CDR3 runs to 14 residues. Here the CDR3 DNA reads TGTGCCACCGGGGACAGGGGGCCATACTATGGCTACACCTTC. Translation gives CATGDRGPYYGYTF.